Sequencing of this T cell receptor (beta chain) was carried out in a study of CD8 T cells in ankylosing spondylitis. The CDR3 has 15 residues. Unmatched junction bases numbered 8, after V lost 5 bases and J lost 5 bases. In germline, CDR1 is SGHTA, CDR2 FQGNSA. TCRdb independently ran MiXCR on the 5' RACE reads; one entry per CDR3 protein. The sample lists approximately 140,000 distinct CDR3 sequences, roughly 8.3% occurring once. The source is a male donor with ankylosing spondylitis. The chain carries TRBV7-2 and TRBJ2-1; TRBD2 aligns across 8 bases. The sequenced sample was synovial fluid, either unsorted or a sorted T cell fraction (not recorded which). The CDR3 here is CASSPRLAGNNEQFF. The CDR3 DNA reads TGTGCCAGCAGCCCCCGGTTAGCGGGGAACAATGAGCAGTTCTTC.